This T cell receptor (beta chain) was retrieved from a study of technical replicates of blood from a handful of donors. The CDR3 spans 11 residues. Deletions cut 5 bases from V and 4 bases from J, with 3 bases between. Per the germline V gene, CDR1 is LGHNT and CDR2 is FRNRAP. Data came from immunoSEQ multiplex PCR; TCRdb stores just in-frame clones and leaves some out. Among 70,000 to 95,000 clones, about 97% were seen once, and the ten largest hold almost 0.3%. This receptor was obtained from a human donor in good health. The sequencing input was T cells isolated from PBMCs. The chain couples TRBV12-5 to TRBJ1-5; unclear D gene. The CDR3 loop is CASGLNQPQHF. CDR3 in DNA: TGTGCTAGTGGTCTGAATCAGCCCCAGCATTTT. Full variable domain (remainder filled in from reference TRBV12-5 and TRBJ1-5): DARVTQTPRHKVTEMGQEVTMRCQPILGHNTVFWYRQTMMQGLELLAYFRNRAPLDDSGMPKDRFSAEMPDATLATLKIQPSEPRDSAVYFCASGLNQPQHFGDGTRLSIL.